This T cell receptor beta chain is from a study of shared clonotypes between healthy human individuals. Regarding this clone: Its antigen is as yet unknown.

Notes on the study in general: Some clonotypes were shared by all four sorted-subset donors, while others were not shared. The non-shared ones had lower generation probabilities than the shared ones.

Donors included only healthy HIV-negative adults lacking recent acute infections or vaccinations. Germline V lookup: CDR1 SQVTM, CDR2 ANQGSEA. Trimming removed 3 bases from V and 5 bases from J, with 10 bases in between. The CDR3 loop spans 13 amino acids. When replicate PCRs were run on sorted subsets, they used about 220 ng DNA, tens of thousands of T cell genomes. Assay used: immunoSEQ multiplex PCR; TCRdb lists only in-frame clones, some missing. The data hold some 2.3 million clones, with more than 80% observed a single time. The chain joins TRBV29-1 to TRBJ1-4; perhaps TRBD1 as D (5 bases). Sequenced: naive CD4+ T cells from PBMCs. Documented subset: CD45RA+ positively selected. This clonotype originated in a man aged 18 to 35 in good health. Some clones in this sample may be carry-over from other donors' samples. The chain's CDR3 is CSVDRVGNEKLFF. The CDR3 nucleotides read TGCAGCGTTGACAGGGTAGGGAATGAAAAACTGTTTTTT. Full variable domain (remainder filled in from reference TRBV29-1 and TRBJ1-4): SAVISQKPSRDICQRGTSLTIQCQVDSQVTMMFWYRQQPGQSLTLIATANQGSEATYESGFVIDKFPISRPNLTFSTLTVSNMSPEDSSIYLCSVDRVGNEKLFFGSGTQLSVL.